This entry lists 8 T cell receptor beta chains sequenced from one sample in a study of beta chain features in type 1 diabetes. Sequenced material consisted of expressed TCRB transcripts (all of the isolated RNA was reverse transcribed). Some clones are missing from TCRdb's copy, which holds only in-frame ones; the method was immunoSEQ multiplex PCR. The sample records 150,000 or so clones, roughly a tenth being singletons. What was sequenced was central memory CD4+ T cells from blood. Receptors originate from a man between 18 and 35 years old in good health.

There are a few counts of this clone. This chain uses TRBV10-3 with TRBJ1-6, with 8 bases matching TRBD1. The germline V gene encodes CDR1 ENHRY and CDR2 SYGVKD. Trimming removed 5 bases from V and 7 bases from J; junction bases left unmatched: 4. The CDR3 consists of 14 residues. CDR3 bases: TGTGCCATCAGTACAGACAGGGGAAATTCACCCCTCCACTTT. Translating it yields CAISTDRGNSPLHF.

In its sample, this clone was seen once. With a much larger clone just one base away, this may be a read error. This rearrangement joins TRBV14 to TRBJ1-2, with TRBD1 matching over 7 bases. With V trimmed by 4 bases and J by 3 bases, 2 bases remained unmatched. The CDR3 contains 13 residues. Per germline, CDR1 SGHDN and CDR2 FVKESK. CDR3 DNA: TGTGCCAGCAGCCCGGGACAGCACTATGGCTACACCTTC. It is translated as CASSPGQHYGYTF.

The rearrangement uses TRBV5-1 and TRBJ1-2, with a possible D match to TRBD1 (5 bases). This CDR3 is 14 amino acids long. The V and J ends lost 0 bases and 4 bases respectively, with 10 bases between them. In germline, CDR1 is SGHRS, CDR2 YFSETQ. CDR3 residues: CASSLEGWGYGYTF. CDR3 sequence (DNA): TGCGCCAGCAGCTTGGAGGGGTGGGGCTATGGCTACACCTTC.

Worth noting for this clone: At one end, the junction sequence differs from germline, possibly due to a read error. Additional DNA sequences in this sample encode the identical CDR3. The genes are TRBV25-1 and TRBJ2-1; 7 nucleotides line up with TRBD2. The CDR3 spans 15 residues. Looked up from germline, CDR1 is MGHDK and CDR2 is SYGVNS. CDR3 residues: CASSAWAGENNEQFF. CDR3 coding DNA: TGCGCCAGCAGCGCCTGGGCGGGGGAAAACAATGAGCAGTTCTTC. The entire variable domain, with the rest obtained from reference TRBV25-1 and TRBJ2-1, is as follows: EADIYQTPRYLVIGTGKKITLECSQTMGHDKMYWYQQDPGMELHLIHYSYGVNSTEKGDLSSESTVSRIRTEHFPLTLESARPSHTSQYLCASSAWAGENNEQFFGPGTRLTVL.

The gene calls are TRBV7-6 and TRBJ2-7; D is undetermined. This CDR3 comprises 12 residues. Germline V lookup: CDR1 SGHVS, CDR2 FNYEAQ. V dropped 2 bases and J dropped 4 bases, with 6 bases sitting between them. In nucleotides, the CDR3 is TGTGCCAGCAGCTTATCGGGTTACGAGCAGTACTTC. Residues: CASSLSGYEQYF.

The chain combines TRBV7-9 with TRBJ2-3; 7 bases fit TRBD1. The CDR3 contains 14 residues. Looked up from germline, CDR1 is SEHNR and CDR2 is FQNEAQ (reference sequence). The V and J ends lost 5 bases and 5 bases, in that order; junction bases with no gene match: 7. In DNA form, the CDR3 reads TGTGCCAGCAGCCGCGACAGGGCCGGAGATACGCAGTATTTT. This codes for CASSRDRAGDTQYF.

J is TRBJ2-5 and V is TRBV5-1; TRBD2 matches at 11 bases. The CDR3 length is 18 residues. Trimming at V came to 0 bases and at J to 0 bases, leaving 7 bases not matched to a gene. The germline CDR1 and CDR2 sequences are SGHRS and YFSETQ. CDR3 region: CASSLDRLAGGYQETQYF. CDR3 coding DNA: TGCGCCAGCAGCTTGGATCGTCTAGCGGGGGGATACCAAGAGACCCAGTACTTC.

There are a few counts of this clone. The V gene is TRBV28, the J gene TRBJ2-3; 12 nucleotides line up with TRBD1. Trimming removed 6 bases from V and 6 bases from J; junction bases left unmatched: 10. This CDR3 spans 16 amino acids. Germline-derived CDR1 and CDR2 are MDHEN and SYDVKM. CDR3 loop: CASSTPGQGARDTQYF. CDR3 in DNA: TGTGCCAGCAGCACTCCGGGACAGGGGGCGCGGGATACGCAGTATTTT.